Listed here is a single T cell receptor beta chain. The sequenced fragment ends 3 residues before the CDR3 boundary, so the rest is inferred from the germline J gene. This sample is part of a study of T cells in women clearing cervical HPV infection. Repertoires were generated with immunoSEQ multiplex PCR, while TCRdb's copy carries only in-frame clones and drops some. The sample has about 23,000 clones. There are 15 residues in the CDR3. Germline CDR1 is ENHRY and CDR2 is SYGVKD. J was trimmed by 6 bases and V by 2 bases; bases with no gene match: 5. Sequencing was done on a sample of blood buffy coat. The V and J genes are TRBV10-3 and TRBJ2-1; TRBD1 matches at 9 bases. The receptor was derived from a woman between 18 and 70 years old with a cervical HPV16 infection that either progressed to CIN3+ or cleared (not recorded which). CDR3 residues: CAISEGQGRVNEQFF. Incomplete CDR3 DNA: TGTGCCATCAGTGAGGGACAGGGGCGAGTCAATGAG.